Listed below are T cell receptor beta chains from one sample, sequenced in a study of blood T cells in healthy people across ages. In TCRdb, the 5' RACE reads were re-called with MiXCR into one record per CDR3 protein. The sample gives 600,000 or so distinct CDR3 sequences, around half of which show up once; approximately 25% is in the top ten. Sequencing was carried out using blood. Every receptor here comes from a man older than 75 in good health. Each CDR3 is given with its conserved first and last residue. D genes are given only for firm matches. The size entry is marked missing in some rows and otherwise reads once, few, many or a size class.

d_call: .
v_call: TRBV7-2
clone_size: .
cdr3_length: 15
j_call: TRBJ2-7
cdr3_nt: TGTGCCAGCAGCCCCAGCCCAACAGTGGGGTACGAGCAGTACTTC
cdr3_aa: CASSPSPTVGYEQYF

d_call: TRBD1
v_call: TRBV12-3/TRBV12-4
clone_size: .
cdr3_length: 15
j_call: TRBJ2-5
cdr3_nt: TGTGCCAGCGGCAAATCTCAGGGGGCAGGGGAGACCCAGTACTTC
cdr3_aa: CASGKSQGAGETQYF

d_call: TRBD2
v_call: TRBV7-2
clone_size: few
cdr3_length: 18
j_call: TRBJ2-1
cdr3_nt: TGTGCCAGCAGCTTAGTTGCTAGCGGGAGGCGGGCCTACAATGAGCAGTTCTTC
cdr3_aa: CASSLVASGRRAYNEQFF

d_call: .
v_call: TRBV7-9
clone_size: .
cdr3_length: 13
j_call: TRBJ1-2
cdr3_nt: TGTGCCAGCAGCGGCCCAGGTAGCTATGACTACACCTTC
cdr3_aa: CASSGPGSYDYTF

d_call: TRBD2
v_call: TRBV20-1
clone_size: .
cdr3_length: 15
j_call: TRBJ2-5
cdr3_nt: TGCAGTGCTAACATAGCGGGCCCCCCCCAAGAGACCCAGTACTTC
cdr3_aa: CSANIAGPPQETQYF

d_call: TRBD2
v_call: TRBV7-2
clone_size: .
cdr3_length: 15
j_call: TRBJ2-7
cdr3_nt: TGTGCCAGCAGCACGACTAGCTTTGTGTCCTACGAGCGGTACTTC
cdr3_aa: CASSTTSFVSYERYF

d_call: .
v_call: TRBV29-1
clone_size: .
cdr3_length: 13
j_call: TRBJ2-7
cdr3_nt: TGCAGCGTTACGGGACCGACGAGGGACGAGCAGTACTTC
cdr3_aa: CSVTGPTRDEQYF

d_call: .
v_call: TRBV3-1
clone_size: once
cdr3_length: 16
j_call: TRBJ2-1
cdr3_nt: TGTGCCAGCAGCCAAGATTTGGCGTACTCCTACAATGAGCAGTTCTTC
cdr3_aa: CASSQDLAYSYNEQFF

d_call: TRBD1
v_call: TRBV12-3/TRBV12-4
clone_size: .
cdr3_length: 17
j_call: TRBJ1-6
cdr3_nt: TGTGCCAGCAGTCCACTGGGCGTTGAGGGGGCTCGCCGCACCCTCCACTTT
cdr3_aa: CASSPLGVEGARRTLHF

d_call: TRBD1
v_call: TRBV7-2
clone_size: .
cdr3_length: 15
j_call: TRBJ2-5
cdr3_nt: TGTGCCAGCAGCTCGGACAGGGGGCAACAAGAGACCCAGTACTTC
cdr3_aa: CASSSDRGQQETQYF

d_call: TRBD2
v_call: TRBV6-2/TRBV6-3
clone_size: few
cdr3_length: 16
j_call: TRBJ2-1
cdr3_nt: TGTGCCAGCAGTTACTCAGGGGCGGGGGGGTACAATGAGCAGTTCTTC
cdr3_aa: CASSYSGAGGYNEQFF

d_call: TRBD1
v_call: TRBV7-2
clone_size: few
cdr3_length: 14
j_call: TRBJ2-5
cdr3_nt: TGTGCCAGCAGCCCACAGACAGGGCAAGAGACCCAGTACTTC
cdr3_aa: CASSPQTGQETQYF

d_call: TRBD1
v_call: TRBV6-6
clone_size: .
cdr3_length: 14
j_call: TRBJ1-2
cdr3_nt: TGTGCCAGCAGTCCACAGGGGGTCCGGTATGGCTACACCTTC
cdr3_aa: CASSPQGVRYGYTF

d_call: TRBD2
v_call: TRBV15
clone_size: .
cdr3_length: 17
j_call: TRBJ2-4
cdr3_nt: TGTGCCACCAGCAGAGAAGTACTAGCGGGAGCGGGCAATGAGCAGTACTTC
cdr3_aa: CATSREVLAGAGNEQYF

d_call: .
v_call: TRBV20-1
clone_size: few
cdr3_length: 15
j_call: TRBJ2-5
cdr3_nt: TGCAGTGCTAGCTCGGTCAGGGGGGATGGAGAGACCCAGTACTTC
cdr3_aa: CSASSVRGDGETQYF

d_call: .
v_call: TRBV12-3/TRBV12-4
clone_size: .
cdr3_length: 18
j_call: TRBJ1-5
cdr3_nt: TGTGCCAGCAGTTTAACAGGGTGGGGTGGGGGTAGCAATCAGCCCCAGCATTTT
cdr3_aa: CASSLTGWGGGSNQPQHF

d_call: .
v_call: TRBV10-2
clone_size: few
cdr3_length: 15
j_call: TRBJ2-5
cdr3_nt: TGCGCCAGCAGTGAGAGAGTACCGGGCCAAGAGACCCAGTACTTC
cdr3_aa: CASSERVPGQETQYF

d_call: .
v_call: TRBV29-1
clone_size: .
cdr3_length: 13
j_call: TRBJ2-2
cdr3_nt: TGCAGCGTTGCCAGGGTCGGCACCGGGGAGCTGTTTTTT
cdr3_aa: CSVARVGTGELFF

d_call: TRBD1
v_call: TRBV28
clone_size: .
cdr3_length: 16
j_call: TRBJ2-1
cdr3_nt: TGTGCCAGCAGTTCCCTGACAGGGGGCGCCTACAATGAGCAGTTCTTC
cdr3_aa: CASSSLTGGAYNEQFF

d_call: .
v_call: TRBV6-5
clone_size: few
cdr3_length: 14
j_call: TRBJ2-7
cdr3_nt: TGTGCCAGCGGGGGGACCTCGAGCTCCTACGAGCAGTACTTC
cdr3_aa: CASGGTSSSYEQYF

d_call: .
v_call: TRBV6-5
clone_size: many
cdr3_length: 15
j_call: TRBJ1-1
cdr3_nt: TGTGCCAGCAGTTACTTTAAGCGGGGGCACACTGAAGCTTTCTTT
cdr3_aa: CASSYFKRGHTEAFF

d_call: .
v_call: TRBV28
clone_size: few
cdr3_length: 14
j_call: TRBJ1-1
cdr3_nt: TGTGCCAGCAGTTTATACAGCCGGAACACTGAAGCTTTCTTT
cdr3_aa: CASSLYSRNTEAFF

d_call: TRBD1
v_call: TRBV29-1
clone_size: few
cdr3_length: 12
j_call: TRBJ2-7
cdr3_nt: TGCAGCTTTCGGACAGGGACCTACGAGCAGTACTTC
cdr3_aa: CSFRTGTYEQYF

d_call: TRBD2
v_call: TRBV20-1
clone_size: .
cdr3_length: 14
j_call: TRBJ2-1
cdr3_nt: TGCAGTGCCCTAGCGGGGGGCACCTACAATGAGCAGTTCTTC
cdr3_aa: CSALAGGTYNEQFF

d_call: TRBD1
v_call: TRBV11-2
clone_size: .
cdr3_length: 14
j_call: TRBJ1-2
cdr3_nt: TGTGCCAGCAGCTCCGGGACAGGGCACTATGGCTACACCTTC
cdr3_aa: CASSSGTGHYGYTF

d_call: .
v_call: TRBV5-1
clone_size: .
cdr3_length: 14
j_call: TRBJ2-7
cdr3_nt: TGCGCCAGCGCCCTCGGAGGGGGCAGCGGCGAGCAGTACTTC
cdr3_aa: CASALGGGSGEQYF

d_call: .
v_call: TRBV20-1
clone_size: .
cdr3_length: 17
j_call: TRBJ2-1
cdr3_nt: TGCAGTGCTAGAGAACCCCTTAGCGAGAGGGCCGGCAATGAGCAGTTCTTC
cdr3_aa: CSAREPLSERAGNEQFF

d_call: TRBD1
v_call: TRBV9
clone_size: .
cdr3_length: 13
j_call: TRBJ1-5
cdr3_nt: TGTGCCAGCAGCGAACAGGGGGATCAGCCCCAGCATTTT
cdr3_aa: CASSEQGDQPQHF

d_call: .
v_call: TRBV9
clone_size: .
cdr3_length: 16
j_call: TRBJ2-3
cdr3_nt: TGTGCCAGCAGCGTAGTGACTAGGCCCCCCACAGATACGCAGTATTTT
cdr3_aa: CASSVVTRPPTDTQYF

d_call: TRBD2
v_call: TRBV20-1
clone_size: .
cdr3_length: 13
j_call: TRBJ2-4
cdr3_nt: TGCAGTGCTAGAGTGGCCGGGGGGGACATTCAGTACTTC
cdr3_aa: CSARVAGGDIQYF

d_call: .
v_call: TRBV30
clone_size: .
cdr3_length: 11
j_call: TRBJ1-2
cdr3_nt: TGTGCCTGGAGTGTAACCGATGGCTACACCTTC
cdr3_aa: CAWSVTDGYTF

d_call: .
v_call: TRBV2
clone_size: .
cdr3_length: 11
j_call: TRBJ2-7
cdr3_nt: TGTGCCAGCTTGTCCGTCTACGAGCAGTACTTC
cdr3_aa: CASLSVYEQYF

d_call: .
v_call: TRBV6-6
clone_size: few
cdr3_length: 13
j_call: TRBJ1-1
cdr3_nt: TGTGCCAGCAGACGACAGCGGAACACTGAAGCTTTCTTT
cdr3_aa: CASRRQRNTEAFF

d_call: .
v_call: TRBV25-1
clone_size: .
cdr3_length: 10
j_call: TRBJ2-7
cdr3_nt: TGTGCCAGCCGGGGCCCCGAGCAGTACTTC
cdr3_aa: CASRGPEQYF

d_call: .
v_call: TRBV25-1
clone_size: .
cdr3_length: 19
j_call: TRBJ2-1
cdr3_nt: TGTGCCAGCAGTGAGTCCGCCCCCACAGACGGGCGATCCTACAATGAGCAGTTCTTC
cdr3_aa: CASSESAPTDGRSYNEQFF

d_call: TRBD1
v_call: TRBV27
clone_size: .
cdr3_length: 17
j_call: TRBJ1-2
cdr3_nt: TGTGCCAGCAGTTCCAACCTCCGGACAGGGATTAACTATGGCTACACCTTC
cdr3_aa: CASSSNLRTGINYGYTF

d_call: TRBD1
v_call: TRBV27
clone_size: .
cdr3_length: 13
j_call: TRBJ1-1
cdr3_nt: TGTGCCAGCAGGCAGACAGGGGGCACTGAAGCTTTCTTT
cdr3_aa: CASRQTGGTEAFF

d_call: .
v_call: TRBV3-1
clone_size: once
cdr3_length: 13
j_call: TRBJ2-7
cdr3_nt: TGTGCCAGCATCCAACTGCAGGGCTACGAGCAGTACTTC
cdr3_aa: CASIQLQGYEQYF

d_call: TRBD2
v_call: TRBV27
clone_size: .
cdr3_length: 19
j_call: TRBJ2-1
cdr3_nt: TGTGCCAGCAGTTTAGCCCCAAGGACTAGCGGGAGTATCGCGGCGCGTCAGTTCTTC
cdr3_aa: CASSLAPRTSGSIAARQFF

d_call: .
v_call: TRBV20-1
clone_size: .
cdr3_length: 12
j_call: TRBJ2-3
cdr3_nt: TGCAGTGCTATCCCGATCGAGGATACGCAGTATTTT
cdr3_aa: CSAIPIEDTQYF

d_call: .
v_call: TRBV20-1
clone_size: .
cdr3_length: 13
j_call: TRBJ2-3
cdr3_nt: TGCAGTGCTAGAGAGAGGAGAAAAGATACGCAGTATTTT
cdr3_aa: CSARERRKDTQYF

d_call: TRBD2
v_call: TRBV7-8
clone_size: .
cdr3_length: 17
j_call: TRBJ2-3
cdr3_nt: TGTGCCAGCAGCTTAATTGGGACTAGCGGATACACAGATACGCAGTATTTT
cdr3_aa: CASSLIGTSGYTDTQYF

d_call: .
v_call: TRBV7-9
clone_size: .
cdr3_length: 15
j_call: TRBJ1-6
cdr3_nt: TGTGCCAGCAGCTTAGTTGGGGGGGAAAATTCACCCCTCCACTTT
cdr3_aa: CASSLVGGENSPLHF

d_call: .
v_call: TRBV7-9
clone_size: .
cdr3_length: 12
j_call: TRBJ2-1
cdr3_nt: TGTGCCAGCAGCTGGCCCTACAATGAGCAGTTCTTC
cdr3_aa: CASSWPYNEQFF

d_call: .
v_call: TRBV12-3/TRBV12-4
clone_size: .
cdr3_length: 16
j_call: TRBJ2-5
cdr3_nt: TGTGCCAGCAGTTTAATGGGGCAGGGTCGGTTGGAGACCCAGTACTTC
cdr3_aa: CASSLMGQGRLETQYF

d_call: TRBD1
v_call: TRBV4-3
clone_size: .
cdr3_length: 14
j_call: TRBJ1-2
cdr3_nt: TGCGCCAGCACGGACAGGGACTCCAACTATGGCTACACCTTC
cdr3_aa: CASTDRDSNYGYTF

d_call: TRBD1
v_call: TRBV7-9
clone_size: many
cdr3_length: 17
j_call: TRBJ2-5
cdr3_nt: TGTGCCAGCAGCTTATCCTTTTCCGGGACAGTCCAAGAGACCCAGTACTTC
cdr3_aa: CASSLSFSGTVQETQYF

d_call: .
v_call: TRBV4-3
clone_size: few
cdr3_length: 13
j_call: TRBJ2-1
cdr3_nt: TGCGCCAGCAGCCAAGGGTTGTCGCGCGAGCAGTTCTTC
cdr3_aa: CASSQGLSREQFF

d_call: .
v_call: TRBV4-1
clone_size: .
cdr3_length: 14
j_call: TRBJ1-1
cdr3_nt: TGCGCCAGCAGCCAAGTCTCCCTGAACACTGAAGCTTTCTTT
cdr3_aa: CASSQVSLNTEAFF

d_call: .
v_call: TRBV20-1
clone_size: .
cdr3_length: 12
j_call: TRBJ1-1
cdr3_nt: TGCAGTGCAGCAGGGCGAGACACTGAAGCTTTCTTT
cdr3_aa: CSAAGRDTEAFF

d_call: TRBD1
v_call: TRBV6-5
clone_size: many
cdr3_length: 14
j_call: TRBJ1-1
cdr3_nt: TGTGCCAGCAGTTACTTTGGGACAGCCACTGAAGCTTTCTTT
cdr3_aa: CASSYFGTATEAFF

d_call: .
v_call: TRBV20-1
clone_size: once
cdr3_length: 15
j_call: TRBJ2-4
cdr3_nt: TGCAGCGCTAGTGGCACCGCTATAGCCAAAAACATTCAGTACTTC
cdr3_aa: CSASGTAIAKNIQYF

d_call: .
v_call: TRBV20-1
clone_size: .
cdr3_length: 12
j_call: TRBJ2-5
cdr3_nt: TGCAGTGCTAGAGATGGCGGGAAGGCCCAGTACTTC
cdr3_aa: CSARDGGKAQYF

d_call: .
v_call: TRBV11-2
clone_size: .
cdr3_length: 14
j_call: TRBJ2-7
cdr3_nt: TGTGGCAGCAGCTTAGTAGGGGTAGGCTACGAGCAGTACTTC
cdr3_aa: CGSSLVGVGYEQYF

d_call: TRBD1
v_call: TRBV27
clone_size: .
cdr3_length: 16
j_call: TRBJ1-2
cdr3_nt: TGTGCCAGCAGTTCCCGACAGGGGCTTTTAACTAATGGCTACACCTTC
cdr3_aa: CASSSRQGLLTNGYTF

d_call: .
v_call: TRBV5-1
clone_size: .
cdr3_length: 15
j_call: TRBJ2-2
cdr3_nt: TGCGCCAGCAGCTCCCGGGACTTGAACACCGGGGAGCTGTTTTTT
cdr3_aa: CASSSRDLNTGELFF